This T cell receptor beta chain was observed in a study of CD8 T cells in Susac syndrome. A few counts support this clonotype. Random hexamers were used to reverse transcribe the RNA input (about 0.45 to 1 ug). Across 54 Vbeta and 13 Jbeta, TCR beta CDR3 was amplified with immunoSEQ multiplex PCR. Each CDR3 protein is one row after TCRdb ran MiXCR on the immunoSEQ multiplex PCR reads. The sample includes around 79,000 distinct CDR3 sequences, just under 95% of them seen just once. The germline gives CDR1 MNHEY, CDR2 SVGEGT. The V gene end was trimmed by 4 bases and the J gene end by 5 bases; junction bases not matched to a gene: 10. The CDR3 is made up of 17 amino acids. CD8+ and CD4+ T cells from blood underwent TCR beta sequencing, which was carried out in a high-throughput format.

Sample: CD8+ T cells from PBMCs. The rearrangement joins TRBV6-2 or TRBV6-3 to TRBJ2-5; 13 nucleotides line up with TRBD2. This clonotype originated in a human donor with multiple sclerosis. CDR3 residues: CASSSFGLAGEGETQYF. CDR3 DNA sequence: TGTGCCAGCAGTTCCTTTGGACTAGCGGGAGAGGGGGAGACCCAGTACTTC.